The 8 T cell receptor beta chains presented below share a single source sample, sequenced in a study of OX40 agonist ivuxolimab in advanced cancers. Using immunoSEQ multiplex PCR, the repertoire was profiled, and TCRdb retains in-frame clones only, with some absent. The sample holds 50,000 or so clones, around 80% seen once. This specimen consisted of CD4+ or CD8+ T cells sorted from blood, obtained in a trial of the OX40 agonist ivuxolimab. Every receptor here comes from an adult with an advanced solid tumor such as melanoma, head and neck, liver or kidney cancer.

This chain uses TRBV4-3 with TRBJ2-2, with TRBD2 identical over 7 bases. CDR3 length equals 15 residues. V dropped 0 bases and J dropped 7; count of bases not matched to a gene: 5. CDR1 and CDR2 from the germline V gene are LGHNA and YSLEER. CDR3 protein: CASSQDLTGGGELFF. CDR3 in DNA: TGCGCCAGCAGCCAAGATTTAACGGGGGGCGGGGAGCTGTTTTTT.

By its share, this clone is medium-sized. This chain joins TRBV18 and TRBJ1-5; 7 positions match TRBD1. The CDR3 consists of 16 residues. Per germline, CDR1 KGHSH and CDR2 LQKENI. V was pared by 3 bases and J by 0 bases, with 5 bases of the junction left unmatched. CDR3 sequence (DNA): TGTGCCAGCTCACCTGGGACAGTTTATAGCAATCAGCCCCAGCATTTT. Protein sequence: CASSPGTVYSNQPQHF.

This chain uses TRBV6-6 with TRBJ2-7, with D tentatively TRBD1 or TRBD2 (5 bases each). CDR3 length: 13 amino acids. V dropped 2 bases and J dropped 4 bases, with 9 bases sitting between them. CDR1 is MNHNY, CDR2 SVGAGI, per germline (reference sequence). The chain's CDR3 is CASSYVEGYEQYF. The CDR3 region has the DNA TGTGCCAGCAGTTACGTTGAGGGGTACGAGCAGTACTTC.

The chain joins TRBV14 to TRBJ2-2; unclear D gene. Between the trimmed V and J ends, which lost 6 bases and 1 base, there was a span of 9 bases. The CDR3 totals 14 residues. CDR1 and CDR2 (germline): SGHDN, FVKESK. In DNA form, the CDR3 reads TGTGCCAGCAGGTCGATGAGGAACACCGGGGAGCTGTTTTTT. As protein: CASRSMRNTGELFF. Full variable domain (remainder filled in from reference TRBV14 and TRBJ2-2): EAGVTQFPSHSVIEKGQTVTLRCDPISGHDNLYWYRRVMGKEIKFLLHFVKESKQDESGMPNNRFLAERTGGTYSTLKVQPAELEDSGVYFCASRSMRNTGELFFGEGSRLTVL.

The J gene is TRBJ1-1, the V gene TRBV7-1; D not certain. TRBV7-1 is filed as an ORF, its function uncertain. Trimming cost V 6 bases and J 4 bases, with 12 bases left between them. The CDR3 is made up of 13 amino acids. The CDR3 DNA sequence: TGTGCCAGCAGGGCTTCGGTCCCCACTGAAGCTTTCTTT. Translating gives CASRASVPTEAFF.

The chain recombines TRBV6-5 with TRBJ2-7, with 10 bases identical to TRBD1. The germline CDR1 and CDR2 sequences are MNHEY and SVGAGI. Trimming at V came to 5 bases and at J to 4 bases, leaving 5 bases not matched to a gene. CDR3 length: 14 residues. Here the CDR3 reads CASSDDRGRYEQYF. The DNA for the CDR3 is TGTGCCAGCAGTGACGACAGGGGGCGATACGAGCAGTACTTC.

The rearrangement joins TRBV30 to TRBJ1-1; D is ambiguous. Germline V CDR1 and CDR2: GTSNPN, SVGIG (reference sequence). The V gene lost 1 base and the J gene lost 10 bases, with 10 bases spanning the gap. The CDR3 loop spans 11 amino acids. In DNA form, the CDR3 reads TGTGCCTGGAGTGGGCCGCGACGAGCTTTCTTT. Translated, it gives CAWSGPRRAFF.

This clone has just a few counts. V usage is TRBV12-5 and J usage is TRBJ1-3, with a weak D call TRBD1 (6 bases). Germline values: CDR1 LGHNT, CDR2 FRNRAP. The CDR3 contains 13 residues. Between the trimmed V and J ends, which lost 3 bases and 6 bases, there was a span of 9 bases. In DNA, the CDR3 is TGTGCTAGTGGTTTAAGGGGGGAAAACACCATATATTTT. Amino acids: CASGLRGENTIYF.